The clone carrying this T cell receptor beta chain turned up a few times. This sample is drawn from a study of beta chain features in type 1 diabetes. All of the isolated RNA was reverse transcribed, so expressed TCRB transcripts were sequenced. Only in-frame clones appear in the TCRdb table, and some are missing; sequencing was by immunoSEQ multiplex PCR. The sample lists under 250,000 clones; approximately 10% were seen once. The CDR3 is made up of 13 amino acids. V gave up 3 bases and J gave up 4 bases; unmatched junction bases: 5. CDR1 is SQVTM, CDR2 ANQGSEA, per germline. This clonotype was obtained from a man between 18 and 29 years old in good health. This rearrangement joins TRBV29-1 to TRBJ1-1, with 7 bases that match TRBD1. What was sequenced was central memory CD4+ T cells from blood. The DNA of the CDR3 is TGCAGCGTTGATTCAGGGGGACTCACTGAAGCTTTCTTT. It translates to CSVDSGGLTEAFF. The full variable domain, completed using reference TRBV29-1 and TRBJ1-1, is SAVISQKPSRDICQRGTSLTIQCQVDSQVTMMFWYRQQPGQSLTLIATANQGSEATYESGFVIDKFPISRPNLTFSTLTVSNMSPEDSSIYLCSVDSGGLTEAFFGQGTRLTVV.